The TCR beta chain described here comes from a study of blood T cell repertoires in COVID-19. Trimming left V 3 bases short and J 8 bases short, with 14 bases between. The CDR3 totals 15 residues. Germline V CDR1 and CDR2: MNHEY, SVGAGI. TCRdb's table, derived via immunoSEQ multiplex PCR, lists solely in-frame clones and lacks some. The sample has about 140,000 clones, around 84% seen once. Sequenced: peripheral blood. This receptor was taken from a woman aged 55-70 years with acute or convalescent COVID-19. The chain employs TRBV6-5 and TRBJ1-6, with D tentatively TRBD1 (5 bases). CDR3 residues: CASSYQGIGYSPLHF. The CDR3 nucleotides are TGTGCCAGCAGTTATCAGGGTATCGGCTATTCACCCCTCCACTTT.